Below are 32 T cell receptor beta chains sequenced from a single sample in a study of cytomegalovirus exposure and HLA in healthy donors. It was with 60 Vbeta and 13 Jbeta primers that the PCR ran. Some clones are missing from TCRdb's copy, which holds only in-frame ones; the method was immunoSEQ multiplex PCR. The sample gives just over 95,000 clones, roughly 79% of which show up once; 4.5% to 6% is in the top ten. The sequenced material came from PBMCs. These receptors were collected from a woman aged 40 to 50 in good health and CMV-seronegative.

The chain uses TRBV29-1 and TRBJ1-1; 8 bases are a match to TRBD1. CDR3 length: 12 residues. The V segment lost 4 bases and the J segment 7 bases; nucleotides outside the gene matches: 5. Germline V gives CDR1 SQVTM, CDR2 ANQGSEA. The CDR3 DNA follows: TGCAGCGTTGCAGGGGGCGTACTTGAAGCTTTCTTT. It encodes CSVAGGVLEAFF. Combining the CDR3 with reference TRBV29-1 and TRBJ1-1 gives the whole variable domain SAVISQKPSRDICQRGTSLTIQCQVDSQVTMMFWYRQQPGQSLTLIATANQGSEATYESGFVIDKFPISRPNLTFSTLTVSNMSPEDSSIYLCSVAGGVLEAFFGQGTRLTVV.

This clone has a handful of counts. V usage is TRBV5-6 and J usage is TRBJ1-6; 7 bases are shared with TRBD1. The CDR3 contains 13 residues. J gave up 12 bases and V 4 bases, and 7 bases lay outside the gene matches. CDR1 and CDR2 from the germline V gene are SGHDT and YYEEEE. The chain's CDR3 is CASSLRQGGPLHF. The CDR3 DNA reads TGTGCCAGCAGCCTGAGACAGGGCGGACCCCTCCACTTT.

The rearrangement links TRBV28 to TRBJ1-4, with 7 bases that match TRBD1. The CDR3 totals 15 residues. CDR1 and CDR2 (germline): MDHEN, SYDVKM. V shed 4 bases, J shed 8 bases, and the junction held 10 bases outside the gene matches. The CDR3 region has the DNA TGTGCCAGCAGTTCCGCGACAGGGTTGAGGGAAAAACTGTTTTTT. Protein sequence: CASSSATGLREKLFF.

The chain couples TRBV29-1 to TRBJ2-3; weak D call: TRBD2 (6 bases). This CDR3 has 13 residues. V dropped 4 bases and J dropped 4 bases, with 12 bases sitting between them. Looked up from germline, CDR1 is SQVTM and CDR2 is ANQGSEA. In DNA form, the CDR3 reads TGCAGCGTTGGACACGGGGGTTCAGATACGCAGTATTTT. Protein: CSVGHGGSDTQYF.

This rearrangement joins TRBV7-2 to TRBJ1-1; the D is unclear. In germline, CDR1 is SGHTA, CDR2 FQGNSA. V dropped 1 base and J dropped 4 bases, with 13 bases sitting between them. This CDR3 comprises 15 residues. The CDR3 DNA reads TGTGCCAGCAGCTTAGGAGTGCAGTCGGGCACTGAAGCTTTCTTT. It yields the protein CASSLGVQSGTEAFF.

This clone was recorded only once. CDR3 sequence: CASRTGGAETQYF. The CDR3 DNA reads TGTGCCAGCAGGACGGGGGGGGCGGAGACCCAGTACTTC. The chain joins TRBV2 to TRBJ2-5, with 8 nucleotides matching TRBD2. The V gene end was trimmed by 6 bases and the J gene end by 5 bases; junction bases not matched to a gene: 5. CDR3 length equals 13 residues. CDR1 is SNHLY, CDR2 FYNNEI, per germline.

The rearrangement links TRBV28 to TRBJ2-5, with 7 bases identical to TRBD1. The germline V gene encodes CDR1 MDHEN and CDR2 SYDVKM. V lost 7 bases, J lost 5 bases, and 13 bases stayed unmatched. This CDR3 is built from 15 residues. For the CDR3, the DNA is TGTGCCAGCAACCCCGACAGGGTAATTAGGGAGACCCAGTACTTC. Its protein product is CASNPDRVIRETQYF.

The CDR3 DNA is TGCGCCAGCAGCTTGGCGGGCGGGGAGCTGTTTTTT. This translates into CASSLAGGELFF. This chain connects TRBV5-1 to TRBJ2-2; D remains ambiguous. Germline V gene sequence: CDR1 SGHRS, CDR2 YFSETQ. The CDR3 has 12 amino acids. The V gene lost 0 bases and the J gene lost 7 bases, with 4 bases spanning the gap.

The chain couples TRBV5-1 to TRBJ1-4, with unresolved D. V lost 0 bases and J lost 0, with 6 bases in between. This CDR3 spans 15 amino acids. Per the germline V gene, CDR1 is SGHRS and CDR2 is YFSETQ. The CDR3: CASSLASPTNEKLFF. DNA of the CDR3: TGCGCCAGCAGCTTGGCTAGTCCAACTAATGAAAAACTGTTTTTT.

The rearrangement joins TRBV18 to TRBJ1-1; D remains ambiguous. Germline assignment: CDR1 KGHSH and CDR2 LQKENI. The CDR3 extends over 14 amino acids. V was cut by 2 bases and J by 2 bases, with 9 bases left in between. CDR3 loop: CASSPGQVNTEAFF. The CDR3 DNA reads as TGTGCCAGCTCACCAGGTCAGGTTAACACTGAAGCTTTCTTT.

V usage is TRBV15 and J usage is TRBJ2-1; 8 bases fit TRBD2. Germline trimming cut 3 bases from V and 7 bases from J; bases unmatched to any gene: 14. This CDR3 has 17 amino acids. CDR1 and CDR2 from the germline V gene are LNHNV and YYDKDF (reference sequence). The CDR3 loop is CATSRPGTSATGNEQFF. The CDR3 DNA reads as TGTGCCACCAGCAGGCCCGGGACTAGTGCCACGGGGAATGAGCAGTTCTTC.

The V and J genes are TRBV6-1 and TRBJ2-6, with 7 bases lining up with TRBD1. V lost 11 bases to trimming and J lost 0 bases; unmatched junction nucleotides: 7. Germline CDR1 MNHNS, CDR2 SASEGT. The CDR3 loop spans 15 amino acids. In nucleotides, the CDR3 is TGTGCCGGCGGTGAGGGGGCCTCTGGGGCCAACGTCCTGACTTTC. Its translation: CAGGEGASGANVLTF.

J is TRBJ2-1 and V is TRBV15; 12 nucleotides match TRBD2. V was clipped by 4 bases and J by 4 bases; unmatched bases: 5. CDR3 length equals 16 residues. Germline V gene data show CDR1 as LNHNV and CDR2 as YYDKDF (reference sequence). CDR3 nucleotide sequence: TGTGCCACCAGCAACCCTAGCGGGGGGGCTTACAATGAGCAGTTCTTC. The encoded protein is CATSNPSGGAYNEQFF.

This clone showed up just a few times. The chain uses TRBV29-1 and TRBJ1-2; TRBD1 agrees at 9 bases. V lost 5 bases to trimming and J lost 1 base; unmatched junction nucleotides: 5. The germline V gene encodes CDR1 SQVTM and CDR2 ANQGSEA. There are 14 residues in the CDR3. The CDR3 DNA is TGCAGCGTTTTGCGGGACAGGGATAACTATGGCTACACCTTC. This sequence encodes CSVLRDRDNYGYTF.

The chain combines TRBV9 with TRBJ2-1; 10 bases align to TRBD2. This CDR3 spans 15 amino acids. Germline V gives CDR1 SGDLS, CDR2 YYNGEE. The ends lost 9 bases at V and 5 bases at J; junction bases unmatched: 11. Written as DNA, the CDR3 is TGTGCCACTGAAAAGCGGGGGGGAGTAAACAATGAGCAGTTCTTC. Its protein product is CATEKRGGVNNEQFF.

There are a few counts of this clone. The chain is built from TRBV19 and TRBJ2-1; D is unclear. Trimming took off 7 bases at V and 0 bases at J, with 13 bases between the two ends. The germline gives CDR1 LNHDA, CDR2 SQIVND (reference sequence). The CDR3 has 15 amino acids. In DNA, the CDR3 is TGTGCCAGTAACATGAGGTACGGCTCCTACAATGAGCAGTTCTTC. Translation gives CASNMRYGSYNEQFF.

The genes are TRBV7-9 and TRBJ1-1; TRBD1 matches 7 bases. The CDR3 contains 12 residues. Germline values: CDR1 SEHNR, CDR2 FQNEAQ (reference sequence). After removal of 3 bases from V and 10 bases from J, the junction contained 5 bases not matched to a gene. Here the CDR3 reads CASSFDRALAFF. The DNA for the CDR3 is TGTGCCAGCAGCTTCGACAGGGCGCTAGCTTTCTTT.

This chain joins TRBV7-9 and TRBJ1-1; D may be TRBD1 (6 bases). The germline V gene has CDR1 SEHNR and CDR2 FQNEAQ (reference sequence). V was shortened by 0 bases and J by 4 bases, with 6 bases between the two germline ends. This CDR3 has 13 amino acids. The CDR3 DNA sequence: TGTGCCAGCAGCTTAGCGGGGGCCACTGAAGCTTTCTTT. It codes for CASSLAGATEAFF.

This rearrangement joins TRBV6-1 to TRBJ1-1, with a weak D call TRBD1 (5 bases). This CDR3 region has 15 residues. Germline V gives CDR1 MNHNS, CDR2 SASEGT. V was trimmed by 4 bases and J by 4 bases, leaving 16 bases between them. CDR3 residues: CASSALAGRSTEAFF. As DNA, the CDR3 is TGTGCCAGCAGTGCATTGGCAGGGAGGAGCACTGAAGCTTTCTTT.

This clone was counted a few times. V and J are TRBV27 and TRBJ1-1; 7 bases match TRBD1. Germline V CDR1 and CDR2: MNHEY, SMNVEV (reference sequence). The V gene end was trimmed by 8 bases and the J gene end by 2 bases; junction bases not matched to a gene: 8. The CDR3 extends over 14 amino acids. CDR3 coding DNA: TGTGCCAGCGGACGGACAGGAGTCAACACTGAAGCTTTCTTT. The encoded protein is CASGRTGVNTEAFF.

This clone was seen a handful of times. This rearrangement joins TRBV9 to TRBJ2-1; TRBD2 matches at 13 bases. Trimming took 0 bases from V and 6 from J; bases not matched to a gene: 6. This CDR3 region has 17 residues. In germline, CDR1 is SGDLS, CDR2 YYNGEE. CDR3 DNA: TGTGCCAGCAGCGTAGGCCCACTAGCGGGGGGGCGCAATGAGCAGTTCTTC. Translated, it gives CASSVGPLAGGRNEQFF.

V gene TRBV5-1 combines with J gene TRBJ1-1, with 8 nucleotides matching TRBD1. CDR1 is SGHRS and CDR2 is YFSETQ in the germline V gene. The CDR3 has 15 residues. The V segment lost 0 bases and the J segment 4 bases; nucleotides outside the gene matches: 5. The CDR3 protein is CASSLALGQGTEAFF. CDR3 sequence (DNA): TGCGCCAGCAGCTTGGCCCTCGGACAGGGCACTGAAGCTTTCTTT.

V gene TRBV9 combines with J gene TRBJ2-7; TRBD1 agrees at 7 bases. V shed 0 bases and J 3 bases; nucleotides not matched to a gene: 6. Germline values: CDR1 SGDLS, CDR2 YYNGEE. The CDR3 is 15 residues long. The CDR3: CASSVEVGDSYEQYF. CDR3 sequence (DNA): TGTGCCAGCAGCGTAGAGGTGGGGGACAGCTACGAGCAGTACTTC.

This chain links TRBV30 with TRBJ1-2; tentative D call: TRBD1 (6 bases). CDR3 size: 17 residues. Trimming cost V 1 base and J 3 bases, with 21 bases left between them. Per germline, CDR1 GTSNPN and CDR2 SVGIG (reference sequence). The CDR3 region has the DNA TGTGCCTGGAGTGGACGGCAGGGGCAGTTCGGGGACTATGGCTACACCTTC. Protein: CAWSGRQGQFGDYGYTF.

This clone was found a few times. The V gene is TRBV28, the J gene TRBJ2-1; tentative D call: TRBD2 (7 bases). The CDR3 is 14 residues long. In germline, CDR1 is MDHEN, CDR2 SYDVKM. The V gene lost 7 bases and the J gene lost 6 bases, with 16 bases spanning the gap. In nucleotides, the CDR3 is TGTGCCAGCACGGAGGGGGGGGGCCTCAATGAGCAGTTCTTC. Translated: CASTEGGGLNEQFF.

The chain uses TRBV5-1 and TRBJ2-5; D possibly corresponds to TRBD2 (5 bases). The CDR3 has 12 amino acids. Between the trimmed V and J ends, which lost 0 bases and 11 bases, there was a span of 11 bases. CDR1 is SGHRS and CDR2 is YFSETQ in the germline V gene. CDR3 DNA sequence: TGCGCCAGCAGCTTGGAGGCTAGCAAGCAGTACTTC. This gives the protein CASSLEASKQYF.

This sequence joins TRBV5-1 and TRBJ1-6, with TRBD1 identical over 7 bases. J was trimmed by 3 bases and V by 7 bases; bases with no gene match: 4. Germline V gene data show CDR1 as SGHRS and CDR2 as YFSETQ. This CDR3 has 14 amino acids. DNA for the CDR3: TGCGCCAGCGGGACAGCAGACTATAATTCACCCCTCCACTTT. The encoded protein is CASGTADYNSPLHF.

The V call is TRBV15, the J call TRBJ1-4, with D perhaps matching TRBD1 (5 bases). The germline V and J ends were trimmed by 1 base and 8 bases, with 11 bases remaining between them. Germline V gene data show CDR1 as LNHNV and CDR2 as YYDKDF (reference sequence). CDR3 length equals 14 residues. CDR3 sequence: CATSRVREGEKLFF. In DNA form, the CDR3 reads TGTGCCACCAGCAGAGTCAGGGAAGGGGAAAAACTGTTTTTT.

This clone showed up just once. The rearrangement links TRBV5-1 to TRBJ1-1, with TRBD1 matching 7 bases. The germline CDR1 and CDR2 sequences are SGHRS and YFSETQ. Losses at the gene ends were 0 bases for V and 1 base for J; bases not matched to a gene: 3. The CDR3 loop spans 15 amino acids. The chain's CDR3 is CASSLAGTENTEAFF. The CDR3 DNA follows: TGCGCCAGCAGCTTGGCCGGGACAGAGAACACTGAAGCTTTCTTT.

The count of this clone is one. The chain employs TRBV27 and TRBJ2-7; 7 positions match TRBD1. Unmatched junction bases numbered 6, after V lost 5 bases and J lost 2 bases. The CDR3 has 14 residues. The V gene's germline CDR1 is MNHEY and CDR2 SMNVEV (reference sequence). The CDR3 DNA is TGTGCCAGCAGTCCGAGGGACAGCGCCTACGAGCAGTACTTC. Translation: CASSPRDSAYEQYF.

The J gene is TRBJ2-1, the V gene TRBV5-1; D gene uncertain. The CDR3 covers 12 residues. CDR1 and CDR2 from the germline V gene are SGHRS and YFSETQ. V was clipped by 0 bases and J by 10 bases, with 8 bases between them. The CDR3 reads CASSLVTEEQFF. DNA for the CDR3: TGCGCCAGCAGCTTGGTTACAGAAGAGCAGTTCTTC.

The J gene is TRBJ1-6, the V gene TRBV7-9; TRBD1 matches 9 bases. This CDR3 is 15 amino acids long. Germline lookup yields CDR1 SEHNR and CDR2 FQNEAQ (reference sequence). V lost 5 bases and J lost 5; bases outside the gene matches: 4. CDR3 nucleotide sequence: TGTGCCAGCAGCCCAGGGACAGGGAATAATTCACCCCTCCACTTT. Amino acid sequence: CASSPGTGNNSPLHF.